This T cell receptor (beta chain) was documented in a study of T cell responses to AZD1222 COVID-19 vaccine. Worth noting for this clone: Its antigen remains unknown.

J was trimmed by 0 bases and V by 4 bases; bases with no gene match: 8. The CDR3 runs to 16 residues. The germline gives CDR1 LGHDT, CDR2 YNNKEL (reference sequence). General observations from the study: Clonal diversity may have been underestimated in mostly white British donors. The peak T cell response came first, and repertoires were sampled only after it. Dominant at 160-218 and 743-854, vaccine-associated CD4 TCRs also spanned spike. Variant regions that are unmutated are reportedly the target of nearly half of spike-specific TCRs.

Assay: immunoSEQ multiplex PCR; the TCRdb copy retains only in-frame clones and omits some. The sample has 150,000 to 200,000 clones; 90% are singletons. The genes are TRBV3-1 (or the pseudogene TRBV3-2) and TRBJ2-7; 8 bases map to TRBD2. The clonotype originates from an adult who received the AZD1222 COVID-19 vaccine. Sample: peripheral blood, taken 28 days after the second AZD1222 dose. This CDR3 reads CASSLLTSVSSYEQYF. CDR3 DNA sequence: TGTGCCAGCAGCCTGCTGACTAGCGTGAGCTCCTACGAGCAGTACTTC.